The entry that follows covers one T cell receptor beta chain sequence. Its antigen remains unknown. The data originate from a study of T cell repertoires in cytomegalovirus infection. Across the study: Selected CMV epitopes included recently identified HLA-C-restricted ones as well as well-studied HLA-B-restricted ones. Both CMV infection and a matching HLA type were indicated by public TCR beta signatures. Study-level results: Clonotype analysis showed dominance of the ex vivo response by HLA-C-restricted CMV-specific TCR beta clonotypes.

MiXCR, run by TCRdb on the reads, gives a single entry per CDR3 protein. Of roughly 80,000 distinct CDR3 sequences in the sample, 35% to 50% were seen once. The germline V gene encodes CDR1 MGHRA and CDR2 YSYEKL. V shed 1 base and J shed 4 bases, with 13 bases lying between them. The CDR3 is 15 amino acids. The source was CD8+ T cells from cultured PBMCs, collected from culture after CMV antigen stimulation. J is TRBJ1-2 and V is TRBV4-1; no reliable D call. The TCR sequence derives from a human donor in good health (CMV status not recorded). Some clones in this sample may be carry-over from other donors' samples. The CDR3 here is CASSQARGDPYGYTF. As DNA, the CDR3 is TGCGCCAGCAGCCAAGCGCGAGGAGACCCCTATGGCTACACCTTC.